This entry describes one T cell receptor beta chain. Its matching antigen is unknown. The CDR3 length is 17 residues. Trimming at V came to 5 bases and at J to 7 bases, leaving 11 bases not matched to a gene. Germline assignment: CDR1 MGHRA and CDR2 YSYEKL. These data belong to a study of CD8 T cells in ankylosing spondylitis. Study-wide points: Earlier work had already found some motif variants in reactive arthritis synovial fluid and blood. According to the report, clones linked to the disease were significantly enriched in matched synovial fluid samples taken from ankylosing spondylitis patients. Within ankylosing spondylitis blood, a TCR beta motif made up of under 10 highly homologous variants appeared to be characteristic. In peripheral blood, disease-linked CD8+ clones occurred at relatively low frequencies.

5'-RACE, quantitative and with molecular barcodes, yielded the TCR beta libraries. TCRdb processed the 5' RACE reads anew with MiXCR; each CDR3 protein has one entry. The table records 250,000 to 350,000 distinct CDR3 sequences, less than 10% of them present only once. The sample was blood, either unsorted or a sorted T cell fraction (not recorded which). This receptor was taken from a male donor with ankylosing spondylitis. The genes are TRBV4-1 and TRBJ1-4; 12 bases line up with TRBD1. The CDR3 sequence: CASSDRDRGQGGEKLFF. CDR3 nucleotides: TGCGCCAGCAGCGACCGGGACAGGGGGCAAGGGGGTGAAAAACTGTTTTTT.